Below are 10 T cell receptor beta chains sequenced from a single sample in a study of CDR3 diversity in severe acne. Each CDR3 protein is one row after TCRdb ran MiXCR on the PCR reads. Of about 100,000 distinct CDR3 sequences detected, 45% to 60% appear once; the ten largest clones hold approximately 13%. Sequenced input: blood. Receptors originate from a male donor with acne.

A note on this clonotype: Just one base apart from a much larger clone, this may be a read error. The rearrangement joins TRBV6-2 or TRBV6-3 to TRBJ2-7; the D gene is possibly TRBD2 (5 bases). Per germline, CDR1 MNHEY and CDR2 SVGEGT. This CDR3 contains 13 residues. The V end was cut by 6 bases, the J end by 6 bases, with 15 bases between. CDR3 nucleotide sequence: TGTGCCAGCAGCCAACCCGAACGGGGCGAGCAGTACTTC. This gives the protein CASSQPERGEQYF.

The rearrangement uses TRBV10-3 and TRBJ2-6, with no clear D. V lost 7 bases to trimming and J lost 2 bases, with 9 bases between them. CDR1 and CDR2 (germline): ENHRY, SYGVKD. This CDR3 contains 14 residues. The CDR3 reads CAIKDVTGANVLTF. In nucleotides, the CDR3 is TGTGCCATCAAGGACGTTACTGGGGCCAACGTCCTGACTTTC.

V is TRBV15 and J is TRBJ1-5, with 8 bases fitting TRBD1. The CDR3 has 14 residues. Germline V lookup: CDR1 LNHNV, CDR2 YYDKDF (reference sequence). The J segment lost 0 bases and the V segment lost 9 bases, leaving 4 bases of the junction unmatched. In DNA, the CDR3 is TGTGCCACTTCCACAGGGGGTAGCAATCAGCCCCAGCATTTT. It translates to CATSTGGSNQPQHF.

V is TRBV20-1 and J is TRBJ2-7, with TRBD2 identical over 13 bases. CDR3 length: 16 amino acids. CDR1 is DFQATT and CDR2 is SNEGSKA in the germline V gene (reference sequence). V lost 2 bases and J lost 5; bases outside the gene matches: 9. The CDR3 DNA reads TGCAGTGCTAGACCTACTACTAGCGGGAGGGTCCACGAGCAGTACTTC. Amino acids: CSARPTTSGRVHEQYF.

The chain has TRBV20-1 and TRBJ2-2; D perhaps matches TRBD1 (6 bases). Germline V gene data show CDR1 as DFQATT and CDR2 as SNEGSKA (reference sequence). The CDR3 covers 14 residues. The ends were cut back, 6 bases at V and 1 base at J, with 12 bases in the middle. Written as DNA, the CDR3 is TGCAGTGCCCGCGAGACAGGGAACACCGGGGAGCTGTTTTTT. Residues: CSARETGNTGELFF.

V is TRBV20-1 and J is TRBJ2-7, with 11 bases that match TRBD2. From germline, CDR1 is DFQATT and CDR2 SNEGSKA (reference sequence). The CDR3 covers 14 residues. The CDR3 reads CSGLAGHSSYEQYF. For the CDR3, the DNA is TGCAGCGGACTAGCGGGCCATAGCTCCTACGAGCAGTACTTC.

This chain links TRBV25-1 with TRBJ2-7; 8 bases map to TRBD2. Germline-derived CDR1 and CDR2 are MGHDK and SYGVNS. J lost 3 bases, V lost 6 bases, and 4 bases had no gene match. The CDR3 is 13 amino acids. The CDR3 is CASRSGGIYEQYF. CDR3 bases: TGTGCCAGCAGGTCGGGGGGGATCTACGAGCAGTACTTC.

The CDR3 loop is CASSLGTGGGFYGYTF. The DNA for the CDR3 is TGTGCCAGCAGTTTAGGCACCGGTGGAGGGTTCTATGGCTACACCTTC. The rearrangement uses TRBV28 and TRBJ1-2; no clear D. The V gene's germline CDR1 is MDHEN and CDR2 SYDVKM. CDR3 length: 16 residues. Trimming cost V 2 bases and J 4 bases, with 17 bases left between them.

The chain recombines TRBV10-3 with TRBJ1-1; no reliable D call. The CDR3 totals 13 residues. CDR1 is ENHRY and CDR2 is SYGVKD in the germline V gene. Trimming shortened V by 4 bases and J by 0 bases, and 6 bases separated the two germline ends. The chain's CDR3 is CAISVRLNTEAFF. The CDR3 coding sequence is TGTGCCATCAGTGTCAGGTTGAACACTGAAGCTTTCTTT.

This chain uses TRBV2 with TRBJ2-1; 14 bases are shared with TRBD2. This CDR3 is 18 amino acids long. V was clipped by 4 bases and J by 0 bases; unmatched bases: 5. Germline V gives CDR1 SNHLY, CDR2 FYNNEI. The CDR3: CASSAFGTSGSSYNEQFF. CDR3 coding DNA: TGTGCCAGCAGTGCTTTCGGGACTAGCGGGAGCTCCTACAATGAGCAGTTCTTC.